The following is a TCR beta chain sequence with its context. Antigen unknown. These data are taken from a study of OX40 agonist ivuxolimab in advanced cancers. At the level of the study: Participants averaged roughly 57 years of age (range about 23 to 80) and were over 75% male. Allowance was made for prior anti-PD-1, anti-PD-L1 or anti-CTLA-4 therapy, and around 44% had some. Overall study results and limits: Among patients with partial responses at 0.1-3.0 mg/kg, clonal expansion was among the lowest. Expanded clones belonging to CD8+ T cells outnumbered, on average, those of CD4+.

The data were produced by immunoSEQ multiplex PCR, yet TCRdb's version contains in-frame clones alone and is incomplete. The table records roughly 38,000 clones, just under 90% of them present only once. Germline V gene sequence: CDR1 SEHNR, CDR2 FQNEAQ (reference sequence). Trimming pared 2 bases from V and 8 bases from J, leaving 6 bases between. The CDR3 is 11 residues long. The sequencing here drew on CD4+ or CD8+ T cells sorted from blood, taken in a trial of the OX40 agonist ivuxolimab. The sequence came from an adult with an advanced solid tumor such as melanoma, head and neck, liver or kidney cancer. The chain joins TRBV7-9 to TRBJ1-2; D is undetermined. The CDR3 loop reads CASSLREGYTF. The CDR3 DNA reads TGTGCCAGCAGCTTACGAGAAGGCTACACCTTC.